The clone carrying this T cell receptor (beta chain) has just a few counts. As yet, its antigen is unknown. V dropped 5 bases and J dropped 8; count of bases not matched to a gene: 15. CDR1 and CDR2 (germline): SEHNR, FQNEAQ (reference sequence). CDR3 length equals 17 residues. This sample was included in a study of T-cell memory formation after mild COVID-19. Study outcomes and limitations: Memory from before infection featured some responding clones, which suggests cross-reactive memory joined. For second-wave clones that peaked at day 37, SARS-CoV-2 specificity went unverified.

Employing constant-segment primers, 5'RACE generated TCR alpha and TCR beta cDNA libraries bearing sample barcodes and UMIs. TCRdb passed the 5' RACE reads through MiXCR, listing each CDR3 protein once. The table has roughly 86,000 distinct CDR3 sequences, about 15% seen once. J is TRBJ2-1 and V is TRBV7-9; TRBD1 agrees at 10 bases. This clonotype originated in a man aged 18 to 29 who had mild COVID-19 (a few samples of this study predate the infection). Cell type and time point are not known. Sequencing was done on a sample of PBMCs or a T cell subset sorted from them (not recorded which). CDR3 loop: CASSPKPRDRGYDEQFF. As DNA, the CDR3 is TGTGCCAGCAGCCCGAAACCTCGGGACAGGGGATATGATGAGCAGTTCTTC.